What follows are 4 T cell receptor beta chains derived from one specimen sequenced in a study of post-analysis software for immune sequencing data. Study-wide results and limits: Elevated frequency relative to controls characterized 4 or 5 TRBV segments in patients, TRBV5-6, TRBV5-1 and TRBV20-1 among them.

Prepared TCR beta cDNA libraries contained unique molecular identifiers. MiXCR, applied by TCRdb to the PCR reads, yields one record per CDR3 protein. The sample lists 650,000 to 850,000 distinct CDR3 sequences, more than 45% seen once, with around 4.7% in the top ten. Their specific antigens are unknown. The sample was blood. The receptor set was obtained from a girl under 18 with multiple sclerosis.

V usage is TRBV7-9 and J usage is TRBJ2-1; 11 nucleotides agree with TRBD1. There are 15 residues in the CDR3. V lost 5 bases, J lost 6 bases, and 6 bases stayed unmatched. Germline CDR1 reads SEHNR; CDR2 reads FQNEAQ (reference sequence). The CDR3 bases are TGTGCCAGCAGCAAGGGACAGGGGGAATTCAATGAGCAGTTCTTC. This encodes CASSKGQGEFNEQFF. Using reference TRBV7-9 and TRBJ2-1 for the parts outside the CDR3, the full variable domain is DTGVSQNPRHKITKRGQNVTFRCDPISEHNRLYWYRQTLGQGPEFLTYFQNEAQLEKSRLLSDRFSAERPKGSFSTLEIQRTEQGDSAMYLCASSKGQGEFNEQFFGPGTRLTVL.

This chain connects TRBV28 to TRBJ2-1; 8 bases map to TRBD1. Trimming cost V 7 bases and J 5 bases; bases outside gene matches: 10. Germline V gene data show CDR1 as MDHEN and CDR2 as SYDVKM. The CDR3 extends over 15 amino acids. The DNA of the CDR3 is TGTGCCAGCACCCAATCCGGGACAGGTAACAATGAGCAGTTCTTC. Translating gives CASTQSGTGNNEQFF.

The rearrangement joins TRBV24-1 to TRBJ1-5; D might be TRBD1 (5 bases). The germline V gene encodes CDR1 KGHDR and CDR2 SFDVKD. This CDR3 spans 15 amino acids. Trimming removed 4 bases from V and 5 bases from J, with 14 bases in between. CDR3 amino acids: CATSDLDKVHQPQHF. CDR3 in DNA: TGTGCCACCAGTGACCTGGACAAGGTCCATCAGCCCCAGCATTTT.

V and J are TRBV29-1 and TRBJ2-4, with D unresolved. The end of the DNA aligns better with TRBJ2-7, so the J call may be wrong. The CDR3 sequence is 12 residues long. Germline CDR1 is SQVTM and CDR2 is ANQGSEA. The CDR3 DNA sequence: TGCAGCGTTGTGGATCTCTCCTACGAGCAGTACTTC. Encoded protein: CSVVDLSYEQYF.